These T cell receptor beta chains were read from a single sample in a study of blood T cell repertoires in COVID-19. Assay: immunoSEQ multiplex PCR; the TCRdb copy retains only in-frame clones and omits some. The sample includes around 150,000 clones, roughly 85% of them seen just once. Sequenced input: PBMCs or T cells enriched from blood (not recorded which). These receptors originate from a woman in her 50s who had recovered from COVID-19. Both conserved end residues are part of each CDR3. Fields, in order: V gene, D gene, J gene, clone size, CDR3 protein, CDR3 DNA. The D gene is left open where the match is weak. Expanded clones are given a class, and other clones once, few, many or no size at all.

v_call: TRBV19
d_call: -
j_call: TRBJ2-2
clone_size: -
cdr3_aa: CASQGNTGELFF
cdr3_nt: TGTGCCAGCCAGGGGAACACCGGGGAGCTGTTTTTT

v_call: TRBV29-1
d_call: -
j_call: TRBJ2-7
clone_size: -
cdr3_aa: CSVEGQGNEQYF
cdr3_nt: TGCAGCGTTGAAGGGCAGGGAAACGAGCAGTACTTC

v_call: TRBV7-6
d_call: TRBD2
j_call: TRBJ2-1
clone_size: -
cdr3_aa: CASSLIQPSGGFYNEQFF
cdr3_nt: TGTGCCAGCAGCTTAATCCAGCCGAGCGGGGGGTTCTACAATGAGCAGTTCTTC

v_call: TRBV20-1
d_call: TRBD1
j_call: TRBJ1-5
clone_size: once
cdr3_aa: CSASAGGGGGNQPQHF
cdr3_nt: TGCAGTGCTAGTGCAGGAGGGGGCGGGGGCAATCAGCCCCAGCATTTT

v_call: TRBV7-6
d_call: TRBD1
j_call: TRBJ2-3
clone_size: -
cdr3_aa: CASSLARTGGTDTQYF
cdr3_nt: TGTGCCAGCAGCTTAGCGCGGACAGGGGGCACAGATACGCAGTATTTT

v_call: TRBV7-8
d_call: -
j_call: TRBJ1-2
clone_size: many
cdr3_aa: CASSYEFRRRVADGYTF
cdr3_nt: TGTGCCAGCAGCTACGAATTCCGCCGCAGGGTTGCGGATGGCTACACCTTC

v_call: TRBV20-1
d_call: -
j_call: TRBJ2-1
clone_size: -
cdr3_aa: CSASLTSMYNEQFF
cdr3_nt: TGCAGTGCTAGTTTAACTTCTATGTACAATGAGCAGTTCTTC

v_call: TRBV27
d_call: -
j_call: TRBJ2-2
clone_size: many
cdr3_aa: CASSRGARVGELFF
cdr3_nt: TGTGCCAGCAGCCGGGGGGCCCGGGTCGGGGAGCTGTTTTTT

v_call: TRBV30
d_call: TRBD1
j_call: TRBJ1-2
clone_size: few
cdr3_aa: CAWSRQGFDYGYTF
cdr3_nt: TGTGCCTGGAGTAGACAGGGATTTGACTATGGCTACACCTTC

v_call: TRBV5-4
d_call: TRBD2
j_call: TRBJ2-1
clone_size: -
cdr3_aa: CASSFGGGSYNEQFF
cdr3_nt: TGTGCCAGCAGCTTTGGGGGGGGCTCCTACAATGAGCAGTTCTTC

v_call: TRBV3-1/TRBV3-2
d_call: -
j_call: TRBJ1-1
clone_size: -
cdr3_aa: CASTQGSGDTEAFF
cdr3_nt: TGTGCCAGCACCCAAGGGTCGGGGGACACTGAAGCTTTCTTT

v_call: TRBV7-8
d_call: -
j_call: TRBJ1-1
clone_size: -
cdr3_aa: CASSLARRGREAFF
cdr3_nt: TGTGCCAGCAGCTTAGCGCGCAGGGGCCGTGAAGCTTTCTTT

v_call: TRBV14
d_call: TRBD2
j_call: TRBJ2-5
clone_size: -
cdr3_aa: CASSPRTSGIRETQYF
cdr3_nt: TGTGCCAGCAGCCCGAGGACTAGCGGGATCCGGGAGACCCAGTACTTC

v_call: TRBV5-1
d_call: TRBD1
j_call: TRBJ1-2
clone_size: -
cdr3_aa: CASSFIGTANYGYTF
cdr3_nt: TGCGCCAGCAGCTTCATAGGGACAGCTAACTATGGCTACACCTTC

v_call: TRBV7-3
d_call: TRBD1
j_call: TRBJ1-1
clone_size: few
cdr3_aa: CASRPRAGQTNTEAFF
cdr3_nt: TGTGCCAGCAGACCCCGGGCGGGACAGACGAACACTGAAGCTTTCTTT

v_call: TRBV5-1
d_call: -
j_call: TRBJ2-1
clone_size: -
cdr3_aa: CASSLSSAWDEQFF
cdr3_nt: TGCGCCAGCAGCTTGTCTAGCGCTTGGGATGAGCAGTTCTTC

v_call: TRBV5-1
d_call: -
j_call: TRBJ2-7
clone_size: -
cdr3_aa: CASSDGGAYEQYF
cdr3_nt: TGCGCCAGCAGTGACGGAGGGGCCTACGAGCAGTACTTC

v_call: TRBV4-1
d_call: TRBD2
j_call: TRBJ2-1
clone_size: -
cdr3_aa: CASMIASGDNEQFF
cdr3_nt: TGCGCCAGCATGATCGCTAGCGGGGACAATGAGCAGTTCTTC

v_call: TRBV29-1
d_call: TRBD1
j_call: TRBJ2-3
clone_size: -
cdr3_aa: CSGAGTGVTDTQYF
cdr3_nt: TGCAGCGGAGCCGGGACAGGGGTCACAGATACGCAGTATTTT

v_call: TRBV10-1
d_call: -
j_call: TRBJ2-3
clone_size: -
cdr3_aa: CATGAVDTQYF
cdr3_nt: TGCGCCACGGGAGCAGTAGATACGCAGTATTTT

v_call: TRBV2
d_call: TRBD1
j_call: TRBJ1-1
clone_size: -
cdr3_aa: CARRTGGTNTEAFF
cdr3_nt: TGTGCCAGACGGACAGGGGGCACCAACACTGAAGCTTTCTTT

v_call: TRBV5-1
d_call: -
j_call: TRBJ1-1
clone_size: -
cdr3_aa: CASSGGQMNTEAFF
cdr3_nt: TGCGCCAGCAGCGGAGGACAGATGAACACTGAAGCTTTCTTT

v_call: TRBV19
d_call: TRBD1
j_call: TRBJ2-1
clone_size: -
cdr3_aa: CASSTGGTSNNEQFF
cdr3_nt: TGTGCCAGTAGTACAGGGGGTACTTCGAACAATGAGCAGTTCTTC

v_call: TRBV4-1
d_call: TRBD1
j_call: TRBJ2-7
clone_size: -
cdr3_aa: CASSPRTGTYEQYF
cdr3_nt: TGCGCCAGCAGCCCAAGGACAGGGACCTACGAGCAGTACTTC

v_call: TRBV2
d_call: -
j_call: TRBJ1-2
clone_size: -
cdr3_aa: CASSELGEEDYGYTF
cdr3_nt: TGTGCCAGCAGTGAACTCGGGGAAGAGGACTATGGCTACACCTTC

v_call: TRBV27
d_call: -
j_call: TRBJ1-2
clone_size: -
cdr3_aa: CASRSQGRPAYGYTF
cdr3_nt: TGTGCCAGCAGGAGTCAGGGGCGACCGGCCTATGGCTACACCTTC

v_call: TRBV28
d_call: -
j_call: TRBJ2-2
clone_size: -
cdr3_aa: CASSYDRNTGELFF
cdr3_nt: TGTGCCAGCAGCTACGACAGAAACACCGGGGAGCTGTTTTTT